One sample yielded the 10 T cell receptor beta chains listed below, sequenced in a study of cytomegalovirus exposure and HLA in healthy donors. Researchers ran the PCR with 60 Vbeta and 13 Jbeta primers. Profiled with immunoSEQ multiplex PCR; TCRdb holds only in-frame clones, not every one. Found here are roughly 250,000 clones, 72% of them singletons; the top ten hold under 3%. Sequenced: PBMCs. The receptor set was obtained from a female donor in good health and CMV-seronegative.

V usage is TRBV19 and J usage is TRBJ1-5; possible D gene TRBD1, 5 bases. This CDR3 contains 16 residues. Trimming shortened V by 5 bases and J by 5 bases, and 19 bases separated the two germline ends. CDR1 is LNHDA, CDR2 SQIVND, per germline (reference sequence). CDR3 coding DNA: TGTGCCAGTAGTTATTGGGGGATTTCGGGGGATCAGCCCCAGCATTTT. Amino acids: CASSYWGISGDQPQHF.

This chain joins TRBV7-9 and TRBJ2-1, with 11 bases fitting TRBD2. V dropped 3 bases and J dropped 0; count of bases not matched to a gene: 4. This CDR3 contains 17 residues. Germline V gene lookup returns CDR1 SEHNR and CDR2 FQNEAQ (reference sequence). The CDR3 DNA is TGTGCCAGCAGCTTTTCAACTAGCGGGAGCTCCTACAATGAGCAGTTCTTC. Its protein is CASSFSTSGSSYNEQFF. The full variable domain, completed using reference TRBV7-9 and TRBJ2-1, is DTGVSQNPRHKITKRGQNVTFRCDPISEHNRLYWYRQTLGQGPEFLTYFQNEAQLEKSRLLSDRFSAERPKGSFSTLEIQRTEQGDSAMYLCASSFSTSGSSYNEQFFGPGTRLTVL.

The chain uses TRBV10-1 and TRBJ2-2, with D perhaps matching TRBD2 (5 bases). Trimming left V 6 bases short and J 4 bases short, with 9 bases between. Germline assignment: CDR1 WNHNN and CDR2 SYGVQD (reference sequence). This CDR3 spans 13 amino acids. CDR3 amino acids: CASSNGITGELFF. In DNA form, the CDR3 reads TGCGCCAGCAGCAACGGGATCACCGGGGAGCTGTTTTTT.

As concerns this clone: The sample carries other DNA sequences with the same CDR3. The chain recombines TRBV29-1 with TRBJ1-5, with TRBD1 identical over 7 bases. Germline V CDR1 and CDR2: SQVTM, ANQGSEA. This CDR3 is 13 amino acids long. V lost 4 bases and J lost 2; bases outside the gene matches: 2. The CDR3 bases are TGCAGCGTTGGAGGGGGCGGCAATCAGCCCCAGCATTTT. Translating gives CSVGGGGNQPQHF.

The chain uses TRBV5-5 and TRBJ2-7; TRBD1 matches at 8 bases. V shed 0 bases and J 3 bases; nucleotides not matched to a gene: 5. The CDR3 loop spans 15 amino acids. Germline CDR1 reads SGHKS; CDR2 reads YYEKEE (reference sequence). The CDR3 loop is CASSLAAGGSYEQYF. In nucleotides, the CDR3 is TGTGCCAGCAGCTTGGCTGCAGGGGGCAGCTACGAGCAGTACTTC.

V usage is TRBV7-2 and J usage is TRBJ2-5; TRBD2 matches 8 bases. The J call is doubtful: the DNA matches TRBJ2-7 better. The CDR3 is 14 residues long. In germline, CDR1 is SGHTA, CDR2 FQGNSA. The CDR3 region has the DNA TGTGCCAGCAGCTTTAGCGGGAACACTTACGAGCAGTACTTC. Protein product: CASSFSGNTYEQYF.

This sequence joins TRBV19 and TRBJ2-5; 8 nucleotides align to TRBD1. Germline CDR1 reads LNHDA; CDR2 reads SQIVND (reference sequence). The CDR3 extends over 14 amino acids. With V trimmed by 4 bases and J by 4 bases, 5 bases remained unmatched. The CDR3 loop is CASSTGQERETQYF. In DNA form, the CDR3 reads TGTGCCAGTAGTACGGGACAGGAAAGAGAGACCCAGTACTTC.

The genes are TRBV6-6 and TRBJ1-2; 9 bases align to TRBD1. V lost 8 bases, J lost 7 bases, and 11 bases stayed unmatched. The length of the CDR3 is 14 residues. Germline V gives CDR1 MNHNY, CDR2 SVGAGI (reference sequence). CDR3 residues: CASGSGTGRIGYTF. DNA for the CDR3: TGTGCCAGCGGCTCCGGGACAGGGAGGATTGGCTACACCTTC.

The J gene is TRBJ2-1, the V gene TRBV18, with 7 bases matching TRBD1. The germline gives CDR1 KGHSH, CDR2 LQKENI. V trimming: 5 bases; J trimming: 6 bases; junction bases outside the gene matches: 4. This CDR3 region has 13 residues. CDR3: CASSVGQSNEQFF. Here the CDR3 DNA reads TGTGCCAGCTCAGTGGGACAGTCCAATGAGCAGTTCTTC.

The chain combines TRBV7-9 with TRBJ1-4; 9 bases fit TRBD1. The CDR3 contains 16 residues. After removal of 6 bases from V and 7 bases from J, the junction contained 12 bases not matched to a gene. Germline-derived CDR1 and CDR2 are SEHNR and FQNEAQ (reference sequence). The CDR3, as DNA: TGTGCCAGCAGTTATTTAGTGGGACAGGGTGGTGAAAAACTGTTTTTT. It codes for CASSYLVGQGGEKLFF.